The table lists the clone carrying this TCR beta chain with many counts. Its antigen is not known. The data stem from a study of CD8 T cells in ankylosing spondylitis. Overall study findings and caveats: Disease-linked clones were reportedly significantly enriched in matched ankylosing spondylitis synovial fluid. Seemingly characteristic of ankylosing spondylitis blood was a TCR beta motif consisting of under ten highly homologous variants. Previous work reported some of these motif variants in the synovial fluid and blood of reactive arthritis. Disease-linked clones displayed a CD8+ phenotype and appeared relatively rarely in peripheral blood.

V lost 4 bases, J lost 0 bases, and 5 bases stayed unmatched. The CDR3 length is 18 residues. In TCRdb, the 5' RACE reads were re-called with MiXCR into one record per CDR3 protein. The table lists more than 300,000 distinct CDR3 sequences, less than 10% of them singletons. This receptor was identified in a male donor with ankylosing spondylitis. The sample was blood, either unsorted or a sorted T cell fraction (not recorded which). The V call is TRBV12-3 or TRBV12-4, the J call TRBJ2-6; the match to TRBD2 covers 11 bases. The CDR3 DNA sequence: TGTGCCAGCAGTTCCTGGGGACTAGCGGTCTCTGGGGCCAACGTCCTGACTTTC. Amino acids: CASSSWGLAVSGANVLTF.